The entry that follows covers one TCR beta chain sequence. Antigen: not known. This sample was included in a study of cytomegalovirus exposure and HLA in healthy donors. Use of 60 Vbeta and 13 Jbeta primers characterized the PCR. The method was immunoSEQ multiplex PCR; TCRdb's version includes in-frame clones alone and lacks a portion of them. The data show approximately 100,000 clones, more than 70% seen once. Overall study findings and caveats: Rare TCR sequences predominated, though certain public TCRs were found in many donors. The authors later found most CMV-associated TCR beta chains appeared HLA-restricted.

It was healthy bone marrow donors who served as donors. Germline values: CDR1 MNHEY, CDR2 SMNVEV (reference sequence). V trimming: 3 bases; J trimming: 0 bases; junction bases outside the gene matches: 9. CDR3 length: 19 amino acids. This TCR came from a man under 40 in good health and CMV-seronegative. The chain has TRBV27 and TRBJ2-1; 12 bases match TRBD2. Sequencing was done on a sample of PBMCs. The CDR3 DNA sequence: TGTGCCAGCAGTTTTGTGGCTAGCGGGAGGGGAGGCTCCTACAATGAGCAGTTCTTC. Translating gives CASSFVASGRGGSYNEQFF.